This T cell receptor beta chain was profiled in a study of T cells after posttransplantation cyclophosphamide (dated by TCRdb to 2016 to 2018). General notes on the study: The study tracked T cell repertoire reconstitution by TRB sequencing after myeloablative bone marrow transplantation using posttransplantation cyclophosphamide as GVHD prophylaxis. TRB sequencing was also done on up to about 3 additional blood samples from 2 to 5.2 years after transplant in 3 patients, and on pretransplant blood from several patients. Blood from all 30 or so PTCy patients who had 1-year posttransplant specimens underwent TRB sequencing. Public TRB sequences were searched against a database of over 3,000 sequences associated with responses to pathogens, tumor antigens, self-antigens and alloantigens. Because TRA and TRB clonality correlated tightly in roughly 10 samples, the subsequent TCR analyses were limited to TRB only. Samples from some 32 PTCy-treated patients and 16 related bone marrow donors of those patients were subjected to antigen receptor sequencing. The investigation overall reported the following: The TRB repertoires of T cells infiltrating skin or the GI tract showed only limited overlap with the TRB repertoires found in blood. Donor-recipient similarity was low at 1-2 months but increased during the first year, and donor CD8+ memory clones often dominated later blood repertoires. Across the 35 to 55 patients, TRB clonality was highly associated with recipient CMV seropositivity and CMV reactivation, and diversity with PTCy was similar to that in the CNI/methotrexate controls.

Worth noting for this clone: Its antigen remains undetermined. No base-level quality is on record; no much larger clone is a single base apart.

Interpreted using the paper, the treatment or condition label stands for: high-dose cyclophosphamide on days +3 and +4 as single-agent GVHD prophylaxis. For conditioning, the PTCy patients got busulfan and fludarabine, then a related or unrelated marrow graft, followed by cyclophosphamide on days +3 and +4. The PTCy-treated patients were enrolled in a prospective multi-institutional clinical trial. Peripheral blood and bone marrow mononuclear cells were isolated by Ficoll-Hypaque density centrifugation and were cryopreserved. Sorting of CD4+ and CD8+ T cells, including naive and memory subsets, was performed by FACS on a FACSAria II. Genomic DNA was used for TRB sequencing, which was performed with the immunoSEQ assay at survey resolution or with the hsTCRB kit. Turning to the authors' computational methods: The immunoSEQ software handled initial read processing, and the LymphoSeq R package was used for repertoire analyses. For each TRB dataset, clonality was calculated as 1 minus normalized Shannon entropy, and the Gini coefficient was computed as well. To infer phenotypes in unsorted samples, TRB sequences from sorted subsets of the recipient or donor were mapped onto unsorted samples from the same recipient. The table was pulled from immuneACCESS by TCRdb, which kept in-frame rearrangements only. Such tables lose some clones; where checked, under half of the loss comes from unresolved V genes, and the rest has no known cause. V and J calls plus clone size are reproduced from that table; the DNA served to infer D and trimming. The sample profile shows thousands of clones; 65% to 90% of them were found once. The leading ten clones occupy around a sixth of the sample.

CDR1 is given as SGHDT and CDR2 as YYEEEE, both from the germline V gene. Trimming removed 7 bases from V and 2 bases from J, leaving 15 bases between the germline ends. Measured from the cysteine to the phenylalanine, the CDR3 is 14 residues long. This entry keeps only the CDR3 DNA: 42 bases, framed from base 1. This material consisted of CD4+ T cells sorted from blood, taken about 1,000 days after allogeneic stem cell transplant with posttransplant cyclophosphamide. Recombination linked TRBV5-6 to TRBJ1-2, and the D gene may be TRBD1, 6 bases matching. The sequence was obtained from a female patient in her forties who received an allogeneic stem cell transplant from a related donor, was CMV-positive, and had no GVHD. After a transplant, some T cells may be of graft donor origin. The CDR3 sequence is CASETGLGNYGYTF. The nucleotides are TGTGCCAGCGAGACAGGACTCGGAAACTATGGCTACACCTTC.